This TCR beta chain was found in a study of T cells in Graves' hyperthyroidism and ophthalmopathy. Study-level findings and limits: Ophthalmopathy and stable hyperthyroidism were told apart by a 13 V-J model.

Uncontrolled infection, other autoimmune disease, pregnancy or lactation barred patients from enrollment. There were TCR beta CDR3 regions amplified from RNA transcripts. The study used the HTBI primer set for a first-round RT-PCR of the TCR CDR3. A single record per CDR3 protein comes from TCRdb applying MiXCR to the multiplex PCR reads. The table has approximately 490,000 distinct CDR3 sequences, 22% seen once. Of note for this clonotype: Antigen specificity is unknown.

Germline lookup yields CDR1 SQVTM and CDR2 ANQGSEA. This CDR3 region has 11 residues. The J segment lost 3 bases and the V segment lost 8 bases, leaving 2 bases of the junction unmatched. This receptor was obtained from a woman aged 70 to 79 with Graves' ophthalmopathy. The sequencing sample was made of blood. The rearrangement uses TRBV29-1 and TRBJ1-2, with 8 positions matching TRBD1. The CDR3 sequence: CSSDRDYGYTF. The CDR3, as DNA: TGCAGCTCGGACAGGGACTATGGCTACACCTTC.